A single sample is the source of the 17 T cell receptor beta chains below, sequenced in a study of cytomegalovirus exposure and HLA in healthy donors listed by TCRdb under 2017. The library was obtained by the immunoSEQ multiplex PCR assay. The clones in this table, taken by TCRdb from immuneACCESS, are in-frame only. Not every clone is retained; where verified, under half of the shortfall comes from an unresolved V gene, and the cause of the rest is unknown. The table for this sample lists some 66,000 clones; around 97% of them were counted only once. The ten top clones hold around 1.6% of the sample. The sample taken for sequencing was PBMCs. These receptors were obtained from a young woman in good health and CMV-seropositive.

The CDR3 sequence: CASSDEEGPETQYF. CDR3 bases: TGTGCCAGCAGTGACGAAGAGGGCCCAGAGACCCAGTACTTC. The chain uses TRBV6-4 and TRBJ2-5; tentatively, D is TRBD2 (5 bases). CDR3 size: 14 residues. V lost 2 bases to trimming and J lost 4 bases, with 11 bases between them. The germline CDR1 and CDR2 sequences are MRHNA and SNTAGT.

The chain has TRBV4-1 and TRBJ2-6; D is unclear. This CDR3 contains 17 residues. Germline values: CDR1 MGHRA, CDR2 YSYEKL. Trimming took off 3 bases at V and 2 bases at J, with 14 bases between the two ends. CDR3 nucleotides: TGCGCCAGCAGCCAGTCTCGAAGCAGGACTGGGGCCAACGTCCTGACTTTC. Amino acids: CASSQSRSRTGANVLTF.

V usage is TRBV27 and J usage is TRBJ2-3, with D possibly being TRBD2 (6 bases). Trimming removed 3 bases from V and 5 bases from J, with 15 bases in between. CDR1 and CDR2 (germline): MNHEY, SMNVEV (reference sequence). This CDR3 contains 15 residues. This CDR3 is CASSFRLDPVDTQYF. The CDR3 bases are TGTGCCAGCAGTTTTCGACTAGATCCGGTAGATACGCAGTATTTT.

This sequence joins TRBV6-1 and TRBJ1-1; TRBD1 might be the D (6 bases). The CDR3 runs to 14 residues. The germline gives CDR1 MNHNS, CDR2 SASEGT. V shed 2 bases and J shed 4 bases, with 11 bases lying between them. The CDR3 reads CASSEWGLSTEAFF. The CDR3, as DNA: TGTGCCAGCAGTGAATGGGGGCTTAGCACTGAAGCTTTCTTT.

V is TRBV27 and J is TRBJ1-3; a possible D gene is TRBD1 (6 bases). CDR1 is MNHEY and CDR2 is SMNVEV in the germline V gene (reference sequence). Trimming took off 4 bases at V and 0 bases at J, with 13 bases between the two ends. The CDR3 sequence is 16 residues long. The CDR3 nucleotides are TGTGCCAGCAGTTCCCCCCGGACAGACTCTGGAAACACCATATATTTT. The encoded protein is CASSSPRTDSGNTIYF.

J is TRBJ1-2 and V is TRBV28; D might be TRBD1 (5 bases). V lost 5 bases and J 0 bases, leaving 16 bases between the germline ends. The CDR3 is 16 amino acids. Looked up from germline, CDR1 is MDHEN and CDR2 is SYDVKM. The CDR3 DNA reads TGTGCCAGCAGTCCCTCTGGGGCTCAGACTAACTATGGCTACACCTTC. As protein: CASSPSGAQTNYGYTF.

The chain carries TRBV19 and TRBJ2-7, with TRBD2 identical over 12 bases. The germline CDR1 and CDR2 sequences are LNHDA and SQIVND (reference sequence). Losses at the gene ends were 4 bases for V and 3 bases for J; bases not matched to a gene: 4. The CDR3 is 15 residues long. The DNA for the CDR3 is TGTGCCAGTAGTAGACTAGCGGGAGTTAGCTACGAGCAGTACTTC. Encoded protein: CASSRLAGVSYEQYF. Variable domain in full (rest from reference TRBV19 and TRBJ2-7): DGGITQSPKYLFRKEGQNVTLSCEQNLNHDAMYWYRQDPGQGLRLIYYSQIVNDFQKGDIAEGYSVSREKKESFPLTVTSAQKNPTAFYLCASSRLAGVSYEQYFGPGTRLTVT.

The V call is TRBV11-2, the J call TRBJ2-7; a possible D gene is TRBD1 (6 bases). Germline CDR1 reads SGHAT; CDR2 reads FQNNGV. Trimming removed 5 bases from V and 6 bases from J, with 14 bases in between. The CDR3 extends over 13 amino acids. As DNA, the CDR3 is TGTGCCAGCAGCCCATCGGACAGATCCGAGCAGTACTTC. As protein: CASSPSDRSEQYF. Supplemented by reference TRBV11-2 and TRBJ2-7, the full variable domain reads EAGVAQSPRYKIIEKRQSVAFWCNPISGHATLYWYQQILGQGPKLLIQFQNNGVVDDSQLPKDRFSAERLKGVDSTLKIQPAKLEDSAVYLCASSPSDRSEQYFGPGTRLTVT.

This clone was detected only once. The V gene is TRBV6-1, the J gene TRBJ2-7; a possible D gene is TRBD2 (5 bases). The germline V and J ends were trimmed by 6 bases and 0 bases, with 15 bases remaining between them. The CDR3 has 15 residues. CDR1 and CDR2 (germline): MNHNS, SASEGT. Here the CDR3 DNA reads TGTGCCAGCAGGAGGGTTCTCCTAAGCTCCTACGAGCAGTACTTC. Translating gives CASRRVLLSSYEQYF.

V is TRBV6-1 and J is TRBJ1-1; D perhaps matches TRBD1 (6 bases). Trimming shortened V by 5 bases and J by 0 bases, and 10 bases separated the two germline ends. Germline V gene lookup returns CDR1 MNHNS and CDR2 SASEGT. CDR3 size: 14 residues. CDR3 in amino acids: CASSWGGMNTEAFF. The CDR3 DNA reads TGTGCCAGCAGTTGGGGGGGCATGAACACTGAAGCTTTCTTT.

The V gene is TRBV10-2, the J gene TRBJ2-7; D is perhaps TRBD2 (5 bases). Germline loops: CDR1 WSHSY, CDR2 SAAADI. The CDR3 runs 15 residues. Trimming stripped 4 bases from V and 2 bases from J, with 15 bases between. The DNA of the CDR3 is TGCGCCAGCAGTGCGGGATCCTATTCTCCCTACGAGCAGTACTTC. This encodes CASSAGSYSPYEQYF.

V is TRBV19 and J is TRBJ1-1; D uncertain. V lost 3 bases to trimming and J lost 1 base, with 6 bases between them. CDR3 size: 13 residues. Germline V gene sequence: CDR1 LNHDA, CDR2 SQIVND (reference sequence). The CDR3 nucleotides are TGTGCCAGTAGTATTGGGCAGAACACTGAAGCTTTCTTT. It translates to CASSIGQNTEAFF.

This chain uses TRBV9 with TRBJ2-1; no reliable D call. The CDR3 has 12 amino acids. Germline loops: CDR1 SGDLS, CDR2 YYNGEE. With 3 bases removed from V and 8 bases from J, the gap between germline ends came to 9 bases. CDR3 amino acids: CASSGRDDEQFF. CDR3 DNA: TGTGCCAGCAGCGGGAGAGACGATGAGCAGTTCTTC.

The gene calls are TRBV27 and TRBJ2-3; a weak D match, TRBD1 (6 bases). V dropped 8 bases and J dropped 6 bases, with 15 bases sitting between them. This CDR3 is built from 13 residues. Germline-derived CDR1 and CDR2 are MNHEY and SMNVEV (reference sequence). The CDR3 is CASRDIASDTQYF. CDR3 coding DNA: TGTGCCAGCCGGGACATAGCATCTGATACGCAGTATTTT.

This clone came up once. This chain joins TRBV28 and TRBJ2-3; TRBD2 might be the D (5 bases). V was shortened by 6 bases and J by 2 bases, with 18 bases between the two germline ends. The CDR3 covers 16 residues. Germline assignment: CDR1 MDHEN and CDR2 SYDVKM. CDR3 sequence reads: CASSPPWRANTDTQYF. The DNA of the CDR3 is TGTGCCAGCAGCCCTCCCTGGCGGGCCAACACAGATACGCAGTATTTT.

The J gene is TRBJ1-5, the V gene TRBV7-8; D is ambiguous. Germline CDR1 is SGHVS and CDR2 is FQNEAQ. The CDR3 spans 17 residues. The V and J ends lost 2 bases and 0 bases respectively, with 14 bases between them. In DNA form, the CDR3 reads TGTGCCAGCAGCTTACGGGCGAGGGCGGATAGCAATCAGCCCCAGCATTTT. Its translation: CASSLRARADSNQPQHF.

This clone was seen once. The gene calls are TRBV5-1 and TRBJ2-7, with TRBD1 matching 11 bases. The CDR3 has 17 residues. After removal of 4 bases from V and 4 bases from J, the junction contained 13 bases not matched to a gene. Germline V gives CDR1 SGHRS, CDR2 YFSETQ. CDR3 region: CASSMGVRDRGTYEQYF. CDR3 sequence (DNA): TGCGCCAGCAGCATGGGGGTCCGGGACAGGGGGACTTACGAGCAGTACTTC.